The 5 T cell receptor beta chains in this list originate from one sample, sequenced in a study of CD8 T cells in ankylosing spondylitis. These receptors' antigens are unknown. One entry per CDR3 protein, called by TCRdb with MiXCR from the 5' RACE reads. Of some 700,000 distinct CDR3 sequences in the sample, 19% were seen once. The study, taken as a whole, reports: A TCR beta motif of fewer than ten highly homologous variants seemed to mark ankylosing spondylitis blood.

The source material was blood, either unsorted or a sorted T cell fraction (not recorded which). These receptors originate from a male donor with ankylosing spondylitis.

The chain has TRBV18 and TRBJ1-2; perhaps TRBD1 as D (5 bases). V shed 3 bases and J shed 6 bases, with 11 bases lying between them. CDR1 and CDR2 (germline): KGHSH, LQKENI. The CDR3 runs 13 residues. The CDR3 DNA sequence: TGTGCCAGCTCACCTGGCAGGGACGATGGCTACACCTTC. It codes for CASSPGRDDGYTF.

This chain connects TRBV20-1 to TRBJ2-7; TRBD2 aligns across 8 bases. CDR1 DFQATT and CDR2 SNEGSKA come from the germline V gene (reference sequence). V lost 6 bases to trimming and J lost 9 bases; unmatched junction nucleotides: 10. CDR3 length: 12 residues. CDR3 in amino acids: CSAPAGLGGQYF. In DNA form, the CDR3 reads TGCAGTGCCCCCGCGGGACTAGGCGGGCAGTACTTC.

This clonotype showed up many times. The V call is TRBV10-3, the J call TRBJ2-7; 9 bases align to TRBD2. The V gene end was trimmed by 0 bases and the J gene end by 1 base; junction bases not matched to a gene: 4. The CDR3 runs to 16 residues. Germline V gives CDR1 ENHRY, CDR2 SYGVKD. CDR3 coding DNA: TGTGCCATCAGTGAGTCTACTGGACTAGCGTCCTACGAGCAGTACTTC. It specifies CAISESTGLASYEQYF.

In nucleotides, the CDR3 is TGCAGTGCTGGCTTGAGAGTTTCTGGGGCCAACGTCCTGACTTTC. This codes for CSAGLRVSGANVLTF. The V call is TRBV20-1, the J call TRBJ2-6, with D unresolved. The CDR3 covers 15 residues. V was shortened by 5 bases and J by 1 base, with 12 bases between the two germline ends. Germline V CDR1 and CDR2: DFQATT, SNEGSKA (reference sequence).

J is TRBJ2-1 and V is TRBV14; no clear D gene. Trimming removed 4 bases at V and 5 bases at J, with 21 bases between. CDR3 size: 17 residues. CDR1 and CDR2 from the germline V gene are SGHDN and FVKESK. CDR3 in amino acids: CASSPSLSKKPHNEQFF. DNA of the CDR3: TGTGCCAGCAGCCCGAGCCTTTCCAAGAAACCCCACAATGAGCAGTTCTTC.